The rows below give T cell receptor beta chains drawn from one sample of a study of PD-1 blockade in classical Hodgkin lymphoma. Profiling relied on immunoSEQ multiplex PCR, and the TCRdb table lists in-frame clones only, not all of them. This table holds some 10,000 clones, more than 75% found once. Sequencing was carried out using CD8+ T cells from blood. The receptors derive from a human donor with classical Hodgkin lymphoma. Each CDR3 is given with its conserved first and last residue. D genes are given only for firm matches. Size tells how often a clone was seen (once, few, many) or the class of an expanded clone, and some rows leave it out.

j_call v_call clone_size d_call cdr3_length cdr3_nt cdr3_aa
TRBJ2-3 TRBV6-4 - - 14 TGTGCCAGCAGTGACGGAGGGGACACAGATACGCAGTATTTT CASSDGGDTDTQYF
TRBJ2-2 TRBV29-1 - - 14 TGCAGCGTTGAAGAGTTCGCGAACACCGGGGAGCTGTTTTTT CSVEEFANTGELFF
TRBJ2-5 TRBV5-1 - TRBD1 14 TGCGCCAGCAGCACCCTAGGGGGCGTGGAGACCCAGTACTTC CASSTLGGVETQYF
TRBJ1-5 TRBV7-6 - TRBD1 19 TGTGCCAGCAGCTGCCCGATCGGACAGGGAAAAATTGGCAATCAGCCCCAGCATTTT CASSCPIGQGKIGNQPQHF
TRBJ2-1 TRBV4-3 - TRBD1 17 TGCGCCAGCAGCCAAGGCAGGGGGCGAAGCTCCTACAATGAGCAGTTCTTC CASSQGRGRSSYNEQFF
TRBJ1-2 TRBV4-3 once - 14 TGCGCCAGCAGCCATCGGGTTTGGAGCTATGGCTACACCTTC CASSHRVWSYGYTF
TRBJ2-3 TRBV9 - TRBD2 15 TGTGCCAGCAGAGCTTGGAGCGGGGGGATCCCCGCGCAGTATTTT CASRAWSGGIPAQYF
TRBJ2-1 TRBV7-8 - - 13 TGTGCCAGCAGTTTTGGACTTGGGAATGAGCAGTTCTTC CASSFGLGNEQFF
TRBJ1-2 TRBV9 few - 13 TGTGCCAGCAGCGTAGCGGGGAACTATGGCTACACCTTC CASSVAGNYGYTF
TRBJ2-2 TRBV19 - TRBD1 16 TGTGCCAGTAGTGCCCGGGACAGAGGGAACACCGGGGAGCTGTTTTTT CASSARDRGNTGELFF
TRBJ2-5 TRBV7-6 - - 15 TGTGCCAGCAGCTTACGTAAAAACAACCAAGAGACCCAGTACTTC CASSLRKNNQETQYF
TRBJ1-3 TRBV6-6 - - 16 TGTGCCAGCAAGCAAAAGCGACCGAGCTCTGGAAACACCATATATTTT CASKQKRPSSGNTIYF
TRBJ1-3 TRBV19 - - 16 TGTGCCAGCCTAAGGGCCTGCTCTCTCTCTGGAAACACCATATATTTT CASLRACSLSGNTIYF
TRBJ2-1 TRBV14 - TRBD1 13 TGTGCCAGCAGTCCGGACAGGGTCAATGAGCAGTTCTTC CASSPDRVNEQFF
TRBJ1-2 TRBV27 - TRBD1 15 TGTGCCAGCAGTTTAACCCTCGCCCAGGGGGCAGGCTACACCTTC CASSLTLAQGAGYTF
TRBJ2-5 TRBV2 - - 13 TGTGCCAGCAGTTTCTACCCTCAAGAGACCCAGTACTTC CASSFYPQETQYF
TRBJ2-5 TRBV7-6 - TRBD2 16 TGTGCCAGCAGCCGCAATAGCGGGGAGTACCAAGAGACCCAGTACTTC CASSRNSGEYQETQYF
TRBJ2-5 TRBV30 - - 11 TGTGCCTGCGACCACCAAGAGACCCAGTACTTC CACDHQETQYF
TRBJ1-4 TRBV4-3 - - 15 TGCGCCAGCAGCCAAGGGCCGGGGGCAGGGGAAAAACTGTTTTTT CASSQGPGAGEKLFF
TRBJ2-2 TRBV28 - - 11 TGTGCCAGCAGTTTCTCCGGGGAGCTGTTTTTT CASSFSGELFF
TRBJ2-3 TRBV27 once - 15 TGTGCCAGCAGTTTATGGGCAGGGGCCACAGATACGCAGTATTTT CASSLWAGATDTQYF
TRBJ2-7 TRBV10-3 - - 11 TGTGCCATTTCACCGGGGTACGAGCAGTACTTC CAISPGYEQYF
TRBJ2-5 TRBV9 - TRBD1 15 TGTGCCAGCAGCGTGACGACAGGGGCTGGGGAGACCCAGTACTTC CASSVTTGAGETQYF
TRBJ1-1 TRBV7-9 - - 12 TGTGCCAGCAGCTTAATTTGGCCTGAAGCTTTCTTT CASSLIWPEAFF
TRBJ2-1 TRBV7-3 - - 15 TGTGCCAGCAGCCCCCGGGGGGCCGCATACAATGAGCAGTTCTTC CASSPRGAAYNEQFF
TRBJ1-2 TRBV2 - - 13 TGTGCCAGGGGGTCACTCGAGGACTATGGCTACACCTTC CARGSLEDYGYTF
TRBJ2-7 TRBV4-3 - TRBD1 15 TGCGCCAGCAGCCAAGGCTCGGGACAGCCCTACGAGCAGTACTTC CASSQGSGQPYEQYF
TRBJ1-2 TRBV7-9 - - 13 TGTGCCAGCAACCAGCTATTTAACTATGGCTACACCTTC CASNQLFNYGYTF
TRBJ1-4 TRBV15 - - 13 TGTGCCACCAGCAACTACGGGGACGAAAAACTGTTTTTT CATSNYGDEKLFF
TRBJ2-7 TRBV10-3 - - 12 TGTGCCATCAGTGAGTCAACCCGGGAGCAGTACTTC CAISESTREQYF
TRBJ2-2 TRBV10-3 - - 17 TGTGCCATCAGGGACCTGCCAGTGGCGATGAACACCGGGGAGCTGTTTTTT CAIRDLPVAMNTGELFF
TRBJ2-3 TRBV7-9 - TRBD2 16 TGTGCCAGCAGCGACCTAATGGTAGCGGGGCAAGATACGCAGTATTTT CASSDLMVAGQDTQYF
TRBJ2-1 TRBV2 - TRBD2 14 TGTGCCAGCAGGTGGACTAGCGGGGTGATTGAGCAGTTCTTC CASRWTSGVIEQFF
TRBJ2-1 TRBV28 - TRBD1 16 TGTGCCAGCAACACTGGAGGGACAGGGATTAACAATGAGCAGTTCTTC CASNTGGTGINNEQFF
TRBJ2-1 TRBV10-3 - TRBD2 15 TGTGCCATCAGTGAGACTAGCGGGAGATACAATGAGCAGTTCTTC CAISETSGRYNEQFF
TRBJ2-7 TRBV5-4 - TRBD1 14 TGTGCCAGCAGCCGGGACAGGGTAACTTACGAGCAGTACTTC CASSRDRVTYEQYF
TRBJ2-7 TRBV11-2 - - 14 TGTGCCAGCAGCTTAGAGGGAGGTATCTACGAGCAGTACTTC CASSLEGGIYEQYF
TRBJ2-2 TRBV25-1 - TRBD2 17 TGTGCCAGCAGTGAACATAGCGGGGGGGCCTCCACCGGGGAGCTGTTTTTT CASSEHSGGASTGELFF
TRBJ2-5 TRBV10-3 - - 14 TGTGCCATCAGTGAGTCGGGGAGCCAAGAGACCCAGTACTTC CAISESGSQETQYF
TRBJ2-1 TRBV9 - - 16 TGTGCCAGCAGCGTTGCACGGACGCTAAGTCCCAATGAGCAGTTCTTC CASSVARTLSPNEQFF
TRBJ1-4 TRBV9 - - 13 TGTGCCAGCAGCGTGACAGTAAATGAAAAACTGTTTTTT CASSVTVNEKLFF
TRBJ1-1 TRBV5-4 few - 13 TGTGCCAGCAGCTTGGGGCTGGAGGCTGAAGCTTTCTTT CASSLGLEAEAFF
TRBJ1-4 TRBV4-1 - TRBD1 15 TGCGCCAGCAGCCGGGGGACAGGAACTAATGAAAAACTGTTTTTT CASSRGTGTNEKLFF
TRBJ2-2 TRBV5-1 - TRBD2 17 TGCGCCAGCAGCACGTTACTAGCGGGGGGGAGCACCGGGGAGCTGTTTTTT CASSTLLAGGSTGELFF
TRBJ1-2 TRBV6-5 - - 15 TGTGCCAGCAGGATAAGGTCCAGCCCTAACTATGGCTACACCTTC CASRIRSSPNYGYTF
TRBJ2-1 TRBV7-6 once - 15 TGTGCCAGCAGCTTAGGGGTCGGCTCCGGGGGTGAGCAGTTCTTC CASSLGVGSGGEQFF
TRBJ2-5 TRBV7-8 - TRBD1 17 TGTGCCAGCAGCTTTCCTCTACCAACTACAGGGGAAGAGACCCAGTACTTC CASSFPLPTTGEETQYF